This passage covers 11 T cell receptor beta chains from one sample sequenced in a study of cytomegalovirus exposure and HLA in healthy donors (dated by TCRdb to about 2017). Library construction relied on the immunoSEQ multiplex PCR assay. A mixture of 60 forward primers for TCR Vbeta segments and 13 reverse primers for TCR Jbeta segments was used in the multiplex PCR. This is the immuneACCESS table as TCRdb keeps it, with only in-frame sequences that have V and J called. A part of the clones is gone; compared with another copy, unresolved V genes explain less than half, and the rest is unexplained. In this sample the table shows about 150,000 clones, about 80% of which occur a single time. The ten largest account for approximately 15% of the sample. Material: PBMCs. Receptor source: a woman aged 40 to 50 in good health and CMV-seronegative.

The chain uses TRBV10-3 and TRBJ1-2; 10 bases agree with TRBD1. Trimming at V came to 6 bases and at J to 6 bases, leaving 4 bases not matched to a gene. CDR1 is ENHRY, CDR2 SYGVKD, per germline. The CDR3 runs 13 residues. The CDR3 DNA reads TGTGCCATCAGGCTCGGACAGGGGGATGGCTACACCTTC. It specifies CAIRLGQGDGYTF.

This clone was picked up a small number of times. The chain uses TRBV28 and TRBJ2-7, with unresolved D. CDR1 MDHEN and CDR2 SYDVKM come from the germline V gene. This CDR3 comprises 12 residues. Trimming shortened V by 1 base and J by 6 bases, and 7 bases separated the two germline ends. CDR3 sequence reads: CASSLSSFEQYF. CDR3 bases: TGTGCCAGCAGTTTATCGAGCTTCGAGCAGTACTTC.

The chain uses TRBV6-4 and TRBJ2-7, with 9 nucleotides matching TRBD2. With 8 bases clipped from V and 3 bases from J, the junction kept 11 bases outside the gene matches. The CDR3 runs 15 residues. Germline CDR1 reads MRHNA; CDR2 reads SNTAGT. The CDR3 sequence is CASPYKRGANYEQYF. The CDR3, as DNA: TGTGCCAGCCCGTATAAGCGGGGGGCGAACTACGAGCAGTACTTC.

This clone was recorded a few times. The chain is built from TRBV7-3 and TRBJ1-2; TRBD1 matches 9 bases. From germline, CDR1 is SGHTA and CDR2 FQGTGA. The V and J ends lost 5 bases and 4 bases, in that order; junction bases with no gene match: 2. The CDR3 is made up of 13 amino acids. CDR3 sequence (DNA): TGTGCCAGCAGCGCGACAGGGGGCTATGGCTACACCTTC. Translating it yields CASSATGGYGYTF.

The genes are TRBV19 and TRBJ2-3, with TRBD1 matching over 12 bases. The V gene end was trimmed by 5 bases and the J gene end by 4 bases; junction bases not matched to a gene: 4. Germline V lookup: CDR1 LNHDA, CDR2 SQIVND (reference sequence). The CDR3 covers 15 residues. For the CDR3, the DNA is TGTGCCAGTAGTCTCGGGACAGGGGGCGCAGATACGCAGTATTTT. Amino acids: CASSLGTGGADTQYF. The full variable domain, its missing parts supplied by reference TRBV19 and TRBJ2-3, is DGGITQSPKYLFRKEGQNVTLSCEQNLNHDAMYWYRQDPGQGLRLIYYSQIVNDFQKGDIAEGYSVSREKKESFPLTVTSAQKNPTAFYLCASSLGTGGADTQYFGPGTRLTVL.

The gene calls are TRBV4-2 and TRBJ2-1; D might be TRBD1 (6 bases). The CDR3 is 14 amino acids. The V gene's germline CDR1 is LGHNA and CDR2 YNFKEQ. V lost 1 base and J 8 bases, leaving 12 bases between the germline ends. This CDR3 reads CASSQGLRGYEQFF. As DNA, the CDR3 is TGTGCCAGCAGCCAAGGTCTCAGGGGTTATGAGCAGTTCTTC.

This clone was seen once. The chain recombines TRBV28 with TRBJ2-1; TRBD2 matches 10 bases. V lost 6 bases and J lost 3; bases outside the gene matches: 5. The CDR3 runs 15 residues. The germline V gene has CDR1 MDHEN and CDR2 SYDVKM. The CDR3 nucleotides read TGTGCCAGCAGCCCCACTAGCGGGAACTACAATGAGCAGTTCTTC. Its protein product is CASSPTSGNYNEQFF. The full variable domain, in which reference TRBV28 and TRBJ2-1 provide the parts outside the CDR3, is DVKVTQSSRYLVKRTGEKVFLECVQDMDHENMFWYRQDPGLGLRLIYFSYDVKMKEKGDIPEGYSVSREKKERFSLILESASTNQTSMYLCASSPTSGNYNEQFFGPGTRLTVL.

J is TRBJ2-5 and V is TRBV7-8; TRBD2 matches 12 bases. TRBJ2-7 matches the DNA end more closely, so the J call is doubtful. The CDR3 contains 16 residues. Germline values: CDR1 SGHVS, CDR2 FQNEAQ. The CDR3 DNA reads TGTGCCAGCAGCGCTGGACTAGCGGGGATCTCCTACGAGCAGTACTTC. Translated, it gives CASSAGLAGISYEQYF.

This clone has just a few counts. The chain employs TRBV10-2 and TRBJ2-7; TRBD1 matches at 10 bases. Germline trimming cut 5 bases from V and 6 bases from J; bases unmatched to any gene: 10. This CDR3 comprises 15 residues. Germline CDR1 and CDR2: WSHSY and SAAADI. CDR3 sequence (DNA): TGCGCCAGCAGTACCCATAAAGACAGGGGGCCCGAGCAGTACTTC. This encodes CASSTHKDRGPEQYF.

V is TRBV6-5 and J is TRBJ2-7; no clear D gene. Trimming took 2 bases from V and 3 from J, leaving 8 bases between them. CDR1 and CDR2 (germline): MNHEY, SVGAGI. The CDR3 totals 13 residues. The CDR3 DNA reads TGTGCCAGCAGTTACGAGGCAAGCTACGAGCAGTACTTC. Protein product: CASSYEASYEQYF.

This sequence joins TRBV11-3 and TRBJ2-7, with D possibly matching TRBD2 (6 bases). The CDR3 length is 13 residues. CDR1 is SGHNT, CDR2 YENEEA, per germline. V lost 7 bases and J lost 5, with 15 bases in between. For the CDR3, the DNA is TGTGCCAGCACCCTTGGGGGGTTCAACGAGCAGTACTTC. Its translation is CASTLGGFNEQYF.